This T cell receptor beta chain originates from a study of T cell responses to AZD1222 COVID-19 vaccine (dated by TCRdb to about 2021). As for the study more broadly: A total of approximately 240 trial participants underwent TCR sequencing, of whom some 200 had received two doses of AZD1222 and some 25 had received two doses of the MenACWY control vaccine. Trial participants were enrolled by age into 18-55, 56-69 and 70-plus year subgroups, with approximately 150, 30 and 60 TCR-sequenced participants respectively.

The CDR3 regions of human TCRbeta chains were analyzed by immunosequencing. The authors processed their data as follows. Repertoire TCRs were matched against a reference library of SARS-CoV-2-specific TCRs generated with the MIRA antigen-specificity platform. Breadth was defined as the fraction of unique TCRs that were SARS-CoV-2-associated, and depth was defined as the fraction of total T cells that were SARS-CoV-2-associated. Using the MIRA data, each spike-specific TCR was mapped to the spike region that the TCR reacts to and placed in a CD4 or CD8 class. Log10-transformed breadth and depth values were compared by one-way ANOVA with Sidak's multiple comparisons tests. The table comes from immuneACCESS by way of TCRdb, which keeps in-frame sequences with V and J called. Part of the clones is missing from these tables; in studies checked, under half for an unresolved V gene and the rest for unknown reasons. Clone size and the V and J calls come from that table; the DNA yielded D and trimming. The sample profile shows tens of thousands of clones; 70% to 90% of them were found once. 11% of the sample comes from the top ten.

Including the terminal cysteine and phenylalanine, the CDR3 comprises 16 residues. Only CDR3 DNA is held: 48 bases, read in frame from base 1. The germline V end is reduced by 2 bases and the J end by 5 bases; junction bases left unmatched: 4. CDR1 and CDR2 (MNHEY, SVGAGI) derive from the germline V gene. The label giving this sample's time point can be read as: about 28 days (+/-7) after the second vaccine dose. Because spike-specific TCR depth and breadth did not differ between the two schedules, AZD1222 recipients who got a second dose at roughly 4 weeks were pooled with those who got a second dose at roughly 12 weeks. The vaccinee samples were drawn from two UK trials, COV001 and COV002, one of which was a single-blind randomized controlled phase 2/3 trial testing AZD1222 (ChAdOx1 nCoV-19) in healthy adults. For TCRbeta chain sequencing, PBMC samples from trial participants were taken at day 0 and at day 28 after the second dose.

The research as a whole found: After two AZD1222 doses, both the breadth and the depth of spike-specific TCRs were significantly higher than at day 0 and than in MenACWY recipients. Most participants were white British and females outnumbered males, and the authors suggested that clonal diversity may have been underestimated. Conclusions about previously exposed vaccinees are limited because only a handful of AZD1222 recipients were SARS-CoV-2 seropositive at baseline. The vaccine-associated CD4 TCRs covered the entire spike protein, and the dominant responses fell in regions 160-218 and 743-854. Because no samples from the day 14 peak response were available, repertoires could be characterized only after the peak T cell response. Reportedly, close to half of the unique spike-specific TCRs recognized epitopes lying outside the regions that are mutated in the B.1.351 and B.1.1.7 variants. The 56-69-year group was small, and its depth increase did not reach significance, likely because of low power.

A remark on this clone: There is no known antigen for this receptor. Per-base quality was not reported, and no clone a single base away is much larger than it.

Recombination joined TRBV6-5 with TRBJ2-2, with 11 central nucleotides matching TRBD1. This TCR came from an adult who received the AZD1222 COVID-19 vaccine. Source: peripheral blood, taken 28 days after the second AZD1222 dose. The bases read TGTGCCAGCAGTTACCCTGGGACAGGGGGGACCGGGGAGCTGTTTTTT. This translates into CASSYPGTGGTGELFF.